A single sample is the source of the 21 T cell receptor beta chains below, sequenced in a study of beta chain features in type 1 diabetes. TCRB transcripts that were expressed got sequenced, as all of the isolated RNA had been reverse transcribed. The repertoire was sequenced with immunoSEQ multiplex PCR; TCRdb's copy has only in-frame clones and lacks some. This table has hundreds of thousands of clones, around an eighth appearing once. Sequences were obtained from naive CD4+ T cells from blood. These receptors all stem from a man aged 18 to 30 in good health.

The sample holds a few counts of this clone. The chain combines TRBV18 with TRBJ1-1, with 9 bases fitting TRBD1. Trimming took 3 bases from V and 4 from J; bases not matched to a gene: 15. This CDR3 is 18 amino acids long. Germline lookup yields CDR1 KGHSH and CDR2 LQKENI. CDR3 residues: CASSPPGTGWRRVTEAFF. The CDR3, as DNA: TGTGCCAGCTCACCCCCGGGGACAGGGTGGCGGAGGGTCACTGAAGCTTTCTTT.

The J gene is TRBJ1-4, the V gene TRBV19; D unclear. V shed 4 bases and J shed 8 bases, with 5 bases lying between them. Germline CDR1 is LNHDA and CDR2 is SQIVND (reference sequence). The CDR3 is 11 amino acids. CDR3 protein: CASSNVEKLFF. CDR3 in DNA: TGTGCCAGTAGTAATGTAGAAAAACTGTTTTTT.

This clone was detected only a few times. The CDR3 is CASSPTGIYGYTF. The CDR3 DNA sequence: TGCGCCAGCAGTCCCACAGGTATCTATGGCTACACCTTC. The genes are TRBV5-1 and TRBJ1-2; the D gene is possibly TRBD1 (5 bases). Germline V lookup: CDR1 SGHRS, CDR2 YFSETQ. The CDR3 has 13 residues. V lost 5 bases, J lost 4 bases, and 12 bases lay in between.

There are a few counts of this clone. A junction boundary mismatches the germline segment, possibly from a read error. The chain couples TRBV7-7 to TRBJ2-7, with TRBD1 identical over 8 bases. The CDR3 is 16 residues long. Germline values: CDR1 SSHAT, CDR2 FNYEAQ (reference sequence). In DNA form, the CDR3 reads TGTGCTAGCAGCCCCATGCCCAGGGGGCGCTTGTACGAGCAGTACTTC. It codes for CASSPMPRGRLYEQYF.

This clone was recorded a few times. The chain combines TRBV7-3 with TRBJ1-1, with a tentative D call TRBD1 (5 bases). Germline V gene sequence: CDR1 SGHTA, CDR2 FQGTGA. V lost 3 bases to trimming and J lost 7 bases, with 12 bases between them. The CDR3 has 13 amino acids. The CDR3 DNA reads TGTGCCAGCAGCTTCTCGGGGGGGTATGAAGCTTTCTTT. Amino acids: CASSFSGGYEAFF.

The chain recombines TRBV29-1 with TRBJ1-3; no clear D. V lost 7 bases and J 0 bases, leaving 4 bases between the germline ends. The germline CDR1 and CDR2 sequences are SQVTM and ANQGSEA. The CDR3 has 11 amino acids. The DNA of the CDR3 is TGCAGCGGGGCCTCTGGAAACACCATATATTTT. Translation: CSGASGNTIYF. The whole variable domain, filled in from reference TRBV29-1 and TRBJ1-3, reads SAVISQKPSRDICQRGTSLTIQCQVDSQVTMMFWYRQQPGQSLTLIATANQGSEATYESGFVIDKFPISRPNLTFSTLTVSNMSPEDSSIYLCSGASGNTIYFGEGSWLTVV.

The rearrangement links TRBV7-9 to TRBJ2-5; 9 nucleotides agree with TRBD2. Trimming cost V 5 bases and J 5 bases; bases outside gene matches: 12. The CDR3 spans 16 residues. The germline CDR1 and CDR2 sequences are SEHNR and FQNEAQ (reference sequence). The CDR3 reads CASSRTLAAGGETQYF. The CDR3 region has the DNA TGTGCCAGCAGCCGTACCCTAGCTGCGGGAGGGGAGACCCAGTACTTC.

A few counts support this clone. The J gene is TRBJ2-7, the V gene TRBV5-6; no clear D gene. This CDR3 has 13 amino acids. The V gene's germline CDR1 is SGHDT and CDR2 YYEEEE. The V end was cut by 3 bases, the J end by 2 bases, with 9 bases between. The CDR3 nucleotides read TGTGCCAGCAGCTCTGACTGGGCCTACGAGCAGTACTTC. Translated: CASSSDWAYEQYF.

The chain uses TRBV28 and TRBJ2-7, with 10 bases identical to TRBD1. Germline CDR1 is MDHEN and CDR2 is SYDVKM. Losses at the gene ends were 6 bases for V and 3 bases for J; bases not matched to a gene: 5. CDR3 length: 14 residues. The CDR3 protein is CASRERTGGYEQYF. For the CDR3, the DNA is TGTGCCAGCAGAGAAAGGACAGGGGGCTACGAGCAGTACTTC.

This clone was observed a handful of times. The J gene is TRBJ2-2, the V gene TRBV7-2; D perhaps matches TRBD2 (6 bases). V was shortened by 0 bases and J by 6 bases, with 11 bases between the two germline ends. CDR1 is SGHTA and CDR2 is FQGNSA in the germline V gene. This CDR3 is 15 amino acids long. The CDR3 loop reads CASSLAGSRAGELFF. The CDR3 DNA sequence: TGTGCCAGCAGCTTAGCCGGGAGTAGGGCCGGGGAGCTGTTTTTT.

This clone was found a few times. This CDR3 is CASSYSVGLAKNIQYF. CDR3 coding DNA: TGTGCCAGCAGTTACTCTGTTGGGCTAGCCAAAAACATTCAGTACTTC. J is TRBJ2-4 and V is TRBV6-5; D unresolved. The germline V gene has CDR1 MNHEY and CDR2 SVGAGI. The CDR3 has 16 amino acids. V gave up 0 bases and J gave up 0 bases, with 9 bases separating them.

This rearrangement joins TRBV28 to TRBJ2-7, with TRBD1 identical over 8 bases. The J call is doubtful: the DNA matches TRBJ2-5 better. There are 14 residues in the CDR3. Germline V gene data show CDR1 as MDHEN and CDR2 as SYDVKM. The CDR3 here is CASSFVRGRETQYF. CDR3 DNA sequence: TGTGCCAGCAGTTTTGTCAGGGGGCGCGAGACCCAGTACTTC.

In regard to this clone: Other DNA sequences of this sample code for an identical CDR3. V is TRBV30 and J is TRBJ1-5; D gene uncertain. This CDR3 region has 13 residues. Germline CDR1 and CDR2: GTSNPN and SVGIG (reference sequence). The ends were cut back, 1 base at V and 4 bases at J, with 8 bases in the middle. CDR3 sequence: CAWSARGNQPQHF. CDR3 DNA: TGTGCCTGGAGTGCCCGAGGAAATCAGCCCCAGCATTTT.

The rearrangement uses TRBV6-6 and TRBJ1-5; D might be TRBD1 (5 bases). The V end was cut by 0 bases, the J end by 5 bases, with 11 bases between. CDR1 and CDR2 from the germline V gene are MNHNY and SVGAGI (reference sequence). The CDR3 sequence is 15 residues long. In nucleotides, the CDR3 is TGTGCCAGCAGTTACTCGGGGGGAGGCTATCAGCCCCAGCATTTT. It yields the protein CASSYSGGGYQPQHF.

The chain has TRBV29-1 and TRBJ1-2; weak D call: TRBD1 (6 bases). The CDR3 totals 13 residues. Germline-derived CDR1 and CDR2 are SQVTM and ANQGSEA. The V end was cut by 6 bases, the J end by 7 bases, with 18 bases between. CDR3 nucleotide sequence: TGCAGCGTCACTTCGGACAGAGGCGTTGGCTACACCTTC. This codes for CSVTSDRGVGYTF.

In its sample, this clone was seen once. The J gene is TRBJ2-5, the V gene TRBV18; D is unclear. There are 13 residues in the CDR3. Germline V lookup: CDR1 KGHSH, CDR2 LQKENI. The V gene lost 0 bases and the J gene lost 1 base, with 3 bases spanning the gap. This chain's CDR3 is CASSPPLQETQYF. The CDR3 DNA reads TGTGCCAGCTCACCACCCCTCCAAGAGACCCAGTACTTC.

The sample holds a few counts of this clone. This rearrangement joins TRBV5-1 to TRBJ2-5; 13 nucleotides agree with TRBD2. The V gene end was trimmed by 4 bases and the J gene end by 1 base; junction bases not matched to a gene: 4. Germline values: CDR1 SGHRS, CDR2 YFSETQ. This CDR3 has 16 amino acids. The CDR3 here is CASSPGLAGVQETQYF. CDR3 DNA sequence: TGCGCCAGCAGCCCCGGACTAGCGGGGGTCCAAGAGACCCAGTACTTC.

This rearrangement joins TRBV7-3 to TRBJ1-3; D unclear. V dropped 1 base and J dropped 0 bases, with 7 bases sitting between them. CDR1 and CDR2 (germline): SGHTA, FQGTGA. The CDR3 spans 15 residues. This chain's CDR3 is CASSLNSISGNTIYF. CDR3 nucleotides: TGTGCCAGCAGCTTAAACAGTATCTCTGGAAACACCATATATTTT.

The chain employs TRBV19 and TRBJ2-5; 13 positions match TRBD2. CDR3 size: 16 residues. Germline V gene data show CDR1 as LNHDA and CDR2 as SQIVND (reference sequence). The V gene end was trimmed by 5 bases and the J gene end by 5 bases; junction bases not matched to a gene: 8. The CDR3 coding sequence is TGTGCCAGTAGTCCTCGGACTAGCGGGGGAGGTGAGACCCAGTACTTC. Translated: CASSPRTSGGGETQYF. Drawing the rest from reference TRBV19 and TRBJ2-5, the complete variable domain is DGGITQSPKYLFRKEGQNVTLSCEQNLNHDAMYWYRQDPGQGLRLIYYSQIVNDFQKGDIAEGYSVSREKKESFPLTVTSAQKNPTAFYLCASSPRTSGGGETQYFGPGTRLLVL.

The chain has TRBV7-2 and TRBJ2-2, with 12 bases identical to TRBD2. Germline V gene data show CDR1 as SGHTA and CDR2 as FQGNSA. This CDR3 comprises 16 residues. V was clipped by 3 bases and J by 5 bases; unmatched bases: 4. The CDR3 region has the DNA TGTGCCAGCAGCTTTTCCGGGACTAGCGGGACCGGGGAGCTGTTTTTT. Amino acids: CASSFSGTSGTGELFF.

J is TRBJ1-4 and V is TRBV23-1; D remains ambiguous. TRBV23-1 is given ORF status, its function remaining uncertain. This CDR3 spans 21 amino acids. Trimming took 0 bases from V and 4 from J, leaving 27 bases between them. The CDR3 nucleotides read TGCGCCAGCAGTCAATCCTGGGCGGTCCTGTCGCTGGCGGGTATTAATGAAAAACTGTTTTTT. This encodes CASSQSWAVLSLAGINEKLFF.